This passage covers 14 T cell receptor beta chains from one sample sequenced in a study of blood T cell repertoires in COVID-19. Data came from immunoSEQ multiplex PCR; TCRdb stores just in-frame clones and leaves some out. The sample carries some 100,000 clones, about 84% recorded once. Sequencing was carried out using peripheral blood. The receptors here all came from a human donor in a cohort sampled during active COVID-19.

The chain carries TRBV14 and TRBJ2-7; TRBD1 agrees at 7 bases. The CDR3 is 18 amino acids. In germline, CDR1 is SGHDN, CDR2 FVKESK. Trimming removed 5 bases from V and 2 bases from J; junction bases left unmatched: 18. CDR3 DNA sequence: TGTGCCAGCAGCACCCCCGCAGCGGAGAGACAGGGTCCCTACGAGCAGTACTTC. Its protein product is CASSTPAAERQGPYEQYF.

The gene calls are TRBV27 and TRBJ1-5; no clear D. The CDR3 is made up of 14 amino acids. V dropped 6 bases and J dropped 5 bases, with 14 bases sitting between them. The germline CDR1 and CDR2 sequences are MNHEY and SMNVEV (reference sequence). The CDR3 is CASSFTQVHQPQHF. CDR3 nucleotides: TGTGCCAGCAGCTTCACCCAGGTCCATCAGCCCCAGCATTTT.

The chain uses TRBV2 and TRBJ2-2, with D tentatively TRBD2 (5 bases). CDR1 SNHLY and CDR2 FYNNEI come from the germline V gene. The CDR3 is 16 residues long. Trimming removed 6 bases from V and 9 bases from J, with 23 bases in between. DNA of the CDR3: TGTGCCAGCAGCAGAGAACGGTCTCGGGCTAGCTGGGAGCTGTTTTTT. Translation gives CASSRERSRASWELFF.

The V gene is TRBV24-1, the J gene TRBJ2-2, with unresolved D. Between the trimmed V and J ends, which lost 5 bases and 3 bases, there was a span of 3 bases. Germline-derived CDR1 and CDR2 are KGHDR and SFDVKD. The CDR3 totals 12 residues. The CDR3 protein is CATSADTGELFF. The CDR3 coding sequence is TGTGCCACCAGTGCCGACACCGGGGAGCTGTTTTTT.

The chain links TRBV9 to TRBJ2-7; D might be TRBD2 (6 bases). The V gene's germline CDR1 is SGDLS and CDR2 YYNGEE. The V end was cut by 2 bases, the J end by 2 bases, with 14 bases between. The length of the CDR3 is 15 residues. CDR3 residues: CASSVGGAAPYEQYF. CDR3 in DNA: TGTGCCAGCAGCGTGGGGGGAGCGGCCCCCTACGAGCAGTACTTC.

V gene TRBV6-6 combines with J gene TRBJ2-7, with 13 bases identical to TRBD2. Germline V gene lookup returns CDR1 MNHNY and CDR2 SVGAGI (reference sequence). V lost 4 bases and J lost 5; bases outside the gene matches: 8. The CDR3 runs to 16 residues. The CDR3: CASSSGGTSGIDEQYF. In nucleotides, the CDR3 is TGTGCCAGCAGTTCGGGCGGGACTAGCGGGATTGACGAGCAGTACTTC.

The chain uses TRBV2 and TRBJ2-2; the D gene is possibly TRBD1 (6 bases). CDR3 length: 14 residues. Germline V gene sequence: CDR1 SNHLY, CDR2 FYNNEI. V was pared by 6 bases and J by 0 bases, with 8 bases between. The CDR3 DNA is TGTGCCAGCAGGGGACAACCGAACACCGGGGAGCTGTTTTTT. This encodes CASRGQPNTGELFF.

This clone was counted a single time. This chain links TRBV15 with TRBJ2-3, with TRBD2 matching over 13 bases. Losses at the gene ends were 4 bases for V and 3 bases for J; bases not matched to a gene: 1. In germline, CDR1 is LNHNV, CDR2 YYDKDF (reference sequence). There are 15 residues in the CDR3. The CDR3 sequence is CATSTTSGGTDTQYF. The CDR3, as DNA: TGTGCCACCAGCACGACTAGCGGGGGGACAGATACGCAGTATTTT.

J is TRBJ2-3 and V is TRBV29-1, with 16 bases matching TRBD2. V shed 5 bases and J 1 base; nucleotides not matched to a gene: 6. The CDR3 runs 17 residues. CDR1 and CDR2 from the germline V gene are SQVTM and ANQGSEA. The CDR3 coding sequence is TGCAGCGTTACCGGGACTAGCGGGAGGGCTGGCACAGATACGCAGTATTTT. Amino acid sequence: CSVTGTSGRAGTDTQYF.

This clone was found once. The CDR3: CASSVDRVNSPLHF. CDR3 in DNA: TGTGCCAGCAGTGTGGACAGAGTCAATTCACCCCTCCACTTT. J is TRBJ1-6 and V is TRBV2, with D tentatively TRBD1 (6 bases). Germline CDR1 and CDR2: SNHLY and FYNNEI. V was trimmed by 4 bases and J by 7 bases, leaving 11 bases between them. This CDR3 is built from 14 residues.

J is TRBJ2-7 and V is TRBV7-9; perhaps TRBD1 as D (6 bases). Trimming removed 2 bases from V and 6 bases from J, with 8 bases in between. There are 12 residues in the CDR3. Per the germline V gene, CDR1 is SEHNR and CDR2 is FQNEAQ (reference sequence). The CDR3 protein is CASSLTDSEQYF. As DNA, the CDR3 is TGTGCCAGCAGCTTAACGGACAGCGAGCAGTACTTC.

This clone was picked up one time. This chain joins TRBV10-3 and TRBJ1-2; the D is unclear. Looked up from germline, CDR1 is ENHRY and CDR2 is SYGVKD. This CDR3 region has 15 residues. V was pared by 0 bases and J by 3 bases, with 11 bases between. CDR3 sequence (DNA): TGTGCCATCAGTGAGTCGGCAGGCGCTCACTATGGCTACACCTTC. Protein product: CAISESAGAHYGYTF.

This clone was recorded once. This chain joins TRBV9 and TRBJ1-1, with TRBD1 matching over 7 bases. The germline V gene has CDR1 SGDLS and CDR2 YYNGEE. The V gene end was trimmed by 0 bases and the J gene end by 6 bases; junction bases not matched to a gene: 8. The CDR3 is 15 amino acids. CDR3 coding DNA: TGTGCCAGCAGCGTAGCTCCAGGGGGGATCGCTGAAGCTTTCTTT. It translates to CASSVAPGGIAEAFF.

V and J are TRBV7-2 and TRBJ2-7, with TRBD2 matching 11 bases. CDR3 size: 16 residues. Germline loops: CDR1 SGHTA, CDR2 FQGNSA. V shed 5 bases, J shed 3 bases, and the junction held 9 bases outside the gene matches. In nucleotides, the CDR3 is TGTGCCAGCAGCCCCACGGCTAGCGGGGGGTTCTACGAGCAGTACTTC. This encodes CASSPTASGGFYEQYF.